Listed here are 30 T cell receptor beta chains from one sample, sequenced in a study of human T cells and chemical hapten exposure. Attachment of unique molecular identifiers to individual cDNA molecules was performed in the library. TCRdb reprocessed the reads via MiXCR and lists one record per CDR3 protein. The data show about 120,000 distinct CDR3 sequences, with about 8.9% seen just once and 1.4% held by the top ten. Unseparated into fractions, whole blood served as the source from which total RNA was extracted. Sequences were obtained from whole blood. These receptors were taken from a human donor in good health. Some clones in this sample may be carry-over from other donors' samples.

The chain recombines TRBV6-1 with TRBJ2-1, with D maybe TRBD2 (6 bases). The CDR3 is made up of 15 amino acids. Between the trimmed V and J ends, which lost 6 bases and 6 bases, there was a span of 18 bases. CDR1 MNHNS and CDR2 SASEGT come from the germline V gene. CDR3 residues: CASSITAGTSNEQFF. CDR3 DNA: TGTGCCAGCAGCATAACAGCGGGCACTAGCAATGAGCAGTTCTTC.

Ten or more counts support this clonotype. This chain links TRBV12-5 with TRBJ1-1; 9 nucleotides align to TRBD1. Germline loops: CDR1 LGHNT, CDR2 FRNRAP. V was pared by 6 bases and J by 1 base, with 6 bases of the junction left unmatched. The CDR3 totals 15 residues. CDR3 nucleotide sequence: TGTGCTAGTGGGCAAGTGGACAGGGGGAACACTGAAGCTTTCTTT. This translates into CASGQVDRGNTEAFF.

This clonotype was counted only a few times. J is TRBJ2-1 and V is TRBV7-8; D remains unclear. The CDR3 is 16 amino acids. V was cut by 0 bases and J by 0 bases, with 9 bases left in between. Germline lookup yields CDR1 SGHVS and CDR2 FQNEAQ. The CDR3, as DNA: TGTGCCAGCAGCTTAGCGCGACGAAGCTCCTACAATGAGCAGTTCTTC. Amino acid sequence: CASSLARRSSYNEQFF.

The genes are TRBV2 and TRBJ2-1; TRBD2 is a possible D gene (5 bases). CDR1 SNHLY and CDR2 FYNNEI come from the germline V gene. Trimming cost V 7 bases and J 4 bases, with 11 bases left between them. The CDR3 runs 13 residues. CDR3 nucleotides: TGTGCCAGCACCAGCGGTCCTTACAATGAGCAGTTCTTC. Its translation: CASTSGPYNEQFF.

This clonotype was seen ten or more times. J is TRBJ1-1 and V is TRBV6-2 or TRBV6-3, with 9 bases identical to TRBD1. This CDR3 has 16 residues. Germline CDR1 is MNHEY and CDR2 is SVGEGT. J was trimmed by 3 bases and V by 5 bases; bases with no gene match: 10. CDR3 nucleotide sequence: TGTGCCAGCAGTCAACAGGACAGGGGTAGTGACACTGAAGCTTTCTTT. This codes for CASSQQDRGSDTEAFF.

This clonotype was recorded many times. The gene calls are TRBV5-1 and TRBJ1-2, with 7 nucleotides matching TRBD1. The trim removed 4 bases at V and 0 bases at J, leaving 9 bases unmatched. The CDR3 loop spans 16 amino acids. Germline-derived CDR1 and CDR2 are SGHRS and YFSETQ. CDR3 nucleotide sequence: TGCGCCAGCAGCCGCGGGGGGACAGAATCTAACTATGGCTACACCTTC. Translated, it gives CASSRGGTESNYGYTF.

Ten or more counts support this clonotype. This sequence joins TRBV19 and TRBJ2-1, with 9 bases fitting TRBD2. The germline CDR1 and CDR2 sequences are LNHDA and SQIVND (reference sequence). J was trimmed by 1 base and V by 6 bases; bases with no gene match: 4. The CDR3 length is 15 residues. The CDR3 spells CASSQTSGSYNEQFF. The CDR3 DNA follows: TGTGCCAGTAGCCAGACTAGCGGTTCCTACAATGAGCAGTTCTTC.

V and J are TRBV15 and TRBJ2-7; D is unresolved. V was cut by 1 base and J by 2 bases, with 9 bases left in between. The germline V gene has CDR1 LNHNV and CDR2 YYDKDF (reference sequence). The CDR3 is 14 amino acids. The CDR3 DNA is TGTGCCACCAGCAGAGTCGCCAGAACCTACGAGCAGTACTTC. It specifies CATSRVARTYEQYF.

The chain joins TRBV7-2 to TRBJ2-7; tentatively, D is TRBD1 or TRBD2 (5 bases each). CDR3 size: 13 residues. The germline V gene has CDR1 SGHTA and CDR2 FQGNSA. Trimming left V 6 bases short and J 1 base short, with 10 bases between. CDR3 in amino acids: CASRWGSSYEQYF. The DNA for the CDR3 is TGTGCCAGCAGGTGGGGGTCTTCCTACGAGCAGTACTTC.

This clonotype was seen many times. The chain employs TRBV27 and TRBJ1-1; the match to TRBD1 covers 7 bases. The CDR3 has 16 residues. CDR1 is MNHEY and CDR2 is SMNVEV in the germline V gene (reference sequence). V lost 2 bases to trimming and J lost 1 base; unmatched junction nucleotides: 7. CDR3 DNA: TGTGCCAGCAGTTTAGCCGTCGACAGGGCGAACACTGAAGCTTTCTTT. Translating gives CASSLAVDRANTEAFF.

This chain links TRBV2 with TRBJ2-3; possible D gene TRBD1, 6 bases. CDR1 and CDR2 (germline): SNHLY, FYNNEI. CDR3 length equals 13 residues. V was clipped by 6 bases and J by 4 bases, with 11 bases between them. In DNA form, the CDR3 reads TGTGCCAGCAGGACAGGAGGACCAGATACGCAGTATTTT. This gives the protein CASRTGGPDTQYF.

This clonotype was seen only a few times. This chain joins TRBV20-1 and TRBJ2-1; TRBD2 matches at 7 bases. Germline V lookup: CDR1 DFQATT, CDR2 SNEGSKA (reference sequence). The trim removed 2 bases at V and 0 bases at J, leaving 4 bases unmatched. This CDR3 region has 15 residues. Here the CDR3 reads CSARLAESSYNEQFF. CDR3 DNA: TGCAGTGCTAGACTAGCGGAGAGCTCCTACAATGAGCAGTTCTTC.

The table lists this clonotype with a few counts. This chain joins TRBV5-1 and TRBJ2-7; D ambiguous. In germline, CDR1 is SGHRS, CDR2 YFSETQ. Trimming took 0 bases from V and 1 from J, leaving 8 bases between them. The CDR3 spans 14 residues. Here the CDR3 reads CASSLARRSYEQYF. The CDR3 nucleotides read TGCGCCAGCAGCTTGGCCAGAAGATCCTACGAGCAGTACTTC.

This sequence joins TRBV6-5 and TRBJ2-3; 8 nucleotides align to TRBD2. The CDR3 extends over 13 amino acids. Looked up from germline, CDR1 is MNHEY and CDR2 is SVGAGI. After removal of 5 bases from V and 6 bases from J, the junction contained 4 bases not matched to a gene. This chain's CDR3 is CASSNGGADTQYF. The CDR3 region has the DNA TGTGCCAGCAGTAACGGGGGGGCCGATACGCAGTATTTT.

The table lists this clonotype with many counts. CDR3 amino acids: CASSLGLAPSTDTQYF. The CDR3 DNA is TGTGCCAGCAGCTTAGGACTAGCACCCAGCACAGATACGCAGTATTTT. The rearrangement uses TRBV5-6 and TRBJ2-3, with TRBD2 matching 8 bases. CDR3 length equals 16 residues. Germline V gene sequence: CDR1 SGHDT, CDR2 YYEEEE. V dropped 2 bases and J dropped 0; count of bases not matched to a gene: 5.

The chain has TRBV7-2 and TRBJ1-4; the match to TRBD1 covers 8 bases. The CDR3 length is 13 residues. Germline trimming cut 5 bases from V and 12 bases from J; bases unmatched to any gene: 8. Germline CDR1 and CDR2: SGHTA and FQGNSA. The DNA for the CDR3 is TGTGCCAGCAGCACCCACGGACAGGGAGAACTGTTTTTT. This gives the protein CASSTHGQGELFF.

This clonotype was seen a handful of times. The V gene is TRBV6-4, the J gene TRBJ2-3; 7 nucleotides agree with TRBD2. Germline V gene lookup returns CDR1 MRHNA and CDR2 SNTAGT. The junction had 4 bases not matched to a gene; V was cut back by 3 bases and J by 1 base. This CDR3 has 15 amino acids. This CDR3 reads CASSESAGGTDTQYF. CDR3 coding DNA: TGTGCCAGCAGTGAGTCGGCGGGAGGCACAGATACGCAGTATTTT.

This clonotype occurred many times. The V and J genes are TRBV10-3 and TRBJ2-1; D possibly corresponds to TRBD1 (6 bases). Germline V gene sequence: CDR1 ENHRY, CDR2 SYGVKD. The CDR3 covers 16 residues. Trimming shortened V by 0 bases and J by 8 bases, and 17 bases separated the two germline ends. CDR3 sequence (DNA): TGTGCCATCAGTGAGTCGAGGGGGACGGGTGTTTATGAGCAGTTCTTC. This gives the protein CAISESRGTGVYEQFF.

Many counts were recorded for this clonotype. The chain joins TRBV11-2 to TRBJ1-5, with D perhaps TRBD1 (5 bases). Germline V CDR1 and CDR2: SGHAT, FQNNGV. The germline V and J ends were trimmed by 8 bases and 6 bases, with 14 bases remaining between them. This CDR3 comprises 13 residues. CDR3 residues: CASGRGGGQPQHF. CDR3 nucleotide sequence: TGTGCCAGCGGGAGGGGAGGAGGTCAGCCCCAGCATTTT. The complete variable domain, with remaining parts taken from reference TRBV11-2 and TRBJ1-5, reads EAGVAQSPRYKIIEKRQSVAFWCNPISGHATLYWYQQILGQGPKLLIQFQNNGVVDDSQLPKDRFSAERLKGVDSTLKIQPAKLEDSAVYLCASGRGGGQPQHFGDGTRLSIL.

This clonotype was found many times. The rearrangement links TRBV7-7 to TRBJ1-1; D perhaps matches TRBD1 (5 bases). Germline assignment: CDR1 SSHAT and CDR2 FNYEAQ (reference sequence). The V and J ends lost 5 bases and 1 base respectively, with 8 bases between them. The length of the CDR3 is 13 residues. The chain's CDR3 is CASSRDRNTEAFF. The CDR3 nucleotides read TGTGCCAGCAGCCGAGACAGGAACACTGAAGCTTTCTTT.

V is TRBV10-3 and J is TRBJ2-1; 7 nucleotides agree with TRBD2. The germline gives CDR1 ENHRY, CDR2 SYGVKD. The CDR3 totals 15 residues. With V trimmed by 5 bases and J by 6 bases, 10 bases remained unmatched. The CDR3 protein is CAISTPGEGSNEQFF. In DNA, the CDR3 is TGTGCCATCAGTACCCCCGGGGAGGGTTCCAATGAGCAGTTCTTC.

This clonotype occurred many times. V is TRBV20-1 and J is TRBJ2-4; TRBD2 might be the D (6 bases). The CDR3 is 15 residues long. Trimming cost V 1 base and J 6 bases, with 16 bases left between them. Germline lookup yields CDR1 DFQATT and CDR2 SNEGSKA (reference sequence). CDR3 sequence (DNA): TGCAGTGCTAGAGTAGGAGGGGTTAGCGGAAACATTCAGTACTTC. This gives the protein CSARVGGVSGNIQYF.

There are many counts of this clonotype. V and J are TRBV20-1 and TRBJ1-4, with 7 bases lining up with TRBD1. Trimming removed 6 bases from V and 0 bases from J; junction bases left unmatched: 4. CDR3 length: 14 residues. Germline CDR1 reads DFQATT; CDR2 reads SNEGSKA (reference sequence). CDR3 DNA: TGCAGTGCAGGAACAGGGGCAACTAATGAAAAACTGTTTTTT. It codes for CSAGTGATNEKLFF.

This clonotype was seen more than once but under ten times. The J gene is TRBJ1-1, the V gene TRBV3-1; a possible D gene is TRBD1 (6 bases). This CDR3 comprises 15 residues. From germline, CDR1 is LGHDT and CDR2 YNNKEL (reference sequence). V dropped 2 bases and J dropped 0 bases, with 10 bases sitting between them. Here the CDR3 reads CASSQTGALNTEAFF. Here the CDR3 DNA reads TGTGCCAGCAGCCAAACGGGGGCCCTGAACACTGAAGCTTTCTTT.

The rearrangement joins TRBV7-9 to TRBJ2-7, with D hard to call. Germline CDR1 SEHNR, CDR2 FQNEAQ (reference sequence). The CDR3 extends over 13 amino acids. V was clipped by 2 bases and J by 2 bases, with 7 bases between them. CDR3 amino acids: CASSLTEAYEQYF. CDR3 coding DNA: TGTGCCAGCAGCTTAACAGAGGCCTACGAGCAGTACTTC.

The CDR3 bases are TGTGCCAGCAGTTTATCGCCGGCGTTGATTGCGGGGGGGGAAGAGACCCAGTACTTC. Protein sequence: CASSLSPALIAGGEETQYF. The rearrangement links TRBV27 to TRBJ2-5, with 9 bases identical to TRBD2. This CDR3 contains 19 residues. Germline V gives CDR1 MNHEY, CDR2 SMNVEV (reference sequence). The J segment lost 3 bases and the V segment lost 0 bases, leaving 14 bases of the junction unmatched.

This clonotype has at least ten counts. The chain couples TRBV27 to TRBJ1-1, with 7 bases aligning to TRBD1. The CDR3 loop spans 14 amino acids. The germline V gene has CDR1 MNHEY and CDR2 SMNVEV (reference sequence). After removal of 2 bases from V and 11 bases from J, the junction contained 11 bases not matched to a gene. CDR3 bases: TGTGCCAGCAGTTTAGTACAGGGGCCAGGGGTCGCTTTCTTT. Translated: CASSLVQGPGVAFF.

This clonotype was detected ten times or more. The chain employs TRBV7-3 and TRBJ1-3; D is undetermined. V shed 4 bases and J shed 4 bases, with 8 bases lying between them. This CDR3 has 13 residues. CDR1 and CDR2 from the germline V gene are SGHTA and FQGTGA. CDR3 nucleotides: TGTGCCAGCAGCTCCCTTCCGGGAAACACCATATATTTT. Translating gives CASSSLPGNTIYF.

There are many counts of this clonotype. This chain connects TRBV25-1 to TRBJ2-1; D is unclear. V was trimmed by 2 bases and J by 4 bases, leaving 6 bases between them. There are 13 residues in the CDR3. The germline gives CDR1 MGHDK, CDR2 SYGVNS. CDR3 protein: CASSEGRYNEQFF. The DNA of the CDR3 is TGTGCCAGCAGTGAAGGGCGGTACAATGAGCAGTTCTTC. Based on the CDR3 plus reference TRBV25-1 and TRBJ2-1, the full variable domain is EADIYQTPRYLVIGTGKKITLECSQTMGHDKMYWYQQDPGMELHLIHYSYGVNSTEKGDLSSESTVSRIRTEHFPLTLESARPSHTSQYLCASSEGRYNEQFFGPGTRLTVL.

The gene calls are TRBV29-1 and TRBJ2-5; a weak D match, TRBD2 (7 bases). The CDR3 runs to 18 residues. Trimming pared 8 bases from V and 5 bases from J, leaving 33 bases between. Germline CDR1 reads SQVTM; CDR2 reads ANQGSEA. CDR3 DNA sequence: TGCAGCACCGAATCGGGACAAACAGTGGCGGGAGAAGTGGAGACCCAGTACTTC. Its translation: CSTESGQTVAGEVETQYF.